This T cell receptor beta chain was sequenced for a study of post-analysis software for immune sequencing data. Study-level information: Relapsing-remitting, secondary progressive and progressive-relapsing forms of multiple sclerosis all featured among disease courses. Study-wide points: Multiple sclerosis patients showed significantly lower normalized Chao1 diversity than controls did. Analysis by F measure revealed that same-batch samples clustered strongly together. Elevated frequency relative to controls characterized four or five TRBV segments in patients, TRBV5-6, TRBV5-1 and TRBV20-1 among them.

Details on this clonotype: Its specificity is unknown.

This CDR3 spans 15 amino acids. Trimming removed 6 bases at V and 3 bases at J, with 16 bases between. Looked up from germline, CDR1 is SGHRS and CDR2 is YFSETQ. Researchers reported that TCR beta cDNA libraries carried unique molecular identifiers. Researchers reported some 500,000 cDNA molecules coming from roughly 1 to 10 million T cells. From the PCR reads, TCRdb called clonotypes with MiXCR, one entry per CDR3 protein. The table lists roughly 870,000 distinct CDR3 sequences, under 70% of them singletons, with roughly 4.4% in the top ten. The sample taken for sequencing was blood. The TCR comes from a girl aged 10-17 years with multiple sclerosis. The chain uses TRBV5-1 and TRBJ2-1; D is perhaps TRBD2 (6 bases). The CDR3 region has the DNA TGCGCCAGCAATTTTTGGGGGGAGGACTACAATGAGCAGTTCTTC. This codes for CASNFWGEDYNEQFF.